This T cell receptor beta chain derives from a study of blood T cells in healthy people across ages (dated by TCRdb to the mid-2010s). General notes on the study: In model experiments, template switching captured about one uniquely barcoded TCR beta cDNA molecule for every two T cells. To track age-related changes in TCR beta repertoire diversity, the study relied on deep sequencing normalized with unique cDNA molecular identifiers. Donors were grouped into four age groups: young (average approximately 15 years), middle-aged (39), aged (around 60) and long-lived (approximately 82). Donors of different ages were randomly distributed across sequencing lanes to avoid experimental bias. The study analyzed two additional independent replicas of 1 million unique cDNA reads from the same blood draw for two donors, one aged 18 to 29 and one aged 80 or older.

The donors were roughly 40 Caucasian individuals from Russia, aged about 6 to 100 years, who were systemically healthy. Roughly 10 milliliters of peripheral blood were drawn from each donor into EDTA-treated Vacutainer tubes. Ficoll-Paque density-gradient centrifugation was used to isolate PBMCs, with at least 7 million obtained per sample. Trizol reagent was used to extract total RNA from the PBMCs, yielding at least 6 micrograms per sample. For every donor, flow cytometry on a PBMC aliquot measured the percentage of naive CD45RAhigh/CD27high T cells. What the work shows at the level of the full study, not this receptor alone: Compared with the aged group, the long-lived group had more naive CD4+ T cells, fewer expanded clones and increased TCR diversity, suggesting age selection. Conclusive comparison of naive and antigen-experienced compartments was prevented by the profiling of bulk unsorted PBMCs. Observed TCR beta diversity correlated strongly with the percentage of naive T cells measured by flow cytometry. Observed TCR beta diversity per million T cells fell roughly linearly with age, and a significant reduction was already apparent by age about 43. Estimates of total diversity from one million sequenced T cells were regarded as lower bounds and underestimates. The CMV infection status of donors was not known, potentially confounding age-related changes in expanded clonotypes.

The library was generated by 5' RACE. TCRdb names Illumina HiSeq 2500 as the instrument used. A second 7 to 11 cycle PCR used a sample-barcoded 5' primer and a J-beta primer mix. A unique molecular identifier was introduced onto each TCR beta cDNA molecule by a template-switch 5' adaptor carrying 12 random nucleotides. Each sample yielded at least 3 million CDR3-containing paired-end reads. All of the RNA was converted into first-strand cDNA using the Mint cDNA synthesis kit, with a TRBC-specific oligonucleotide serving as the primer. All cDNA was treated with uracil-DNA glycosylase and then went through a first 18-cycle PCR with the universal primers M1SS and BC2_uni_R. On the study's bioinformatics: For normalization, 1 million high-quality reads were randomly selected from each sample, with every read carrying a distinct molecular identifier. Reads sharing molecular identifiers were discarded rather than binned into consensus sequences. CDR3 identification, clonotype clustering and error correction used MiTCR with a Q25 quality threshold and the strictest error-elimination algorithm. Lower-bound total TCR beta diversity was estimated with a nonparametric unseen species model using Euler transformation. The raw public data were reprocessed by TCRdb itself: fastp quality trimming at Q25, MiXCR clonotype calling, in-frame beta chains only. Rows with one shared CDR3 protein collapse into an entry with the most common genes and DNA. Clone size and V and J calls follow TCRdb, not the original study. Within this sample are roughly 1,800,000 distinct CDR3 sequences, with roughly 49% of them counted one time only. 2.1% of the sample goes to the ten largest clones.

CDR1 and CDR2 were assigned from the germline V gene (reference sequence) as LNHNV and YYDKDF. Clipping removes 0 bases from V and 0 bases from J, with 8 as the unmatched junction base count. Including the terminal cysteine and phenylalanine, the CDR3 comprises 18 residues. The entry retains the CDR3 DNA only, 54 bases that are in frame from base 1. This clonotype was detected once. There is no known antigen for this receptor. No base-level quality is on record; no much larger clone is a single base apart. The chain uses TRBV15 and TRBJ2-1, and 7 bases in between align with TRBD2. Sequencing input: blood. The sequence was obtained from a woman between 35 and 50 years old in good health. The DNA sequence reads TGTGCCACCAGCAGAGATCGTGGGGGGGGGAGCTCCTACAATGAGCAGTTCTTC. This translates into CATSRDRGGGSSYNEQFF.